This TCR beta chain originates from a study of cytomegalovirus exposure and HLA in healthy donors listed by TCRdb under 2017. Context from the whole study: In an earlier analysis of roughly 500 of the donors, about 260 Gb of sequence data and 90 million to 120 million unique TCR beta sequences from roughly 190 million T cells were reported. Approximately 310 gigabases of sequencing data and approximately 93 million unique TCR sequences were included in an early release covering about 700 HLA-typed donors. A separate validation cohort of 90 to 150 different subjects was used in addition to the roughly 640-subject first cohort. The study aimed to test whether cataloging public T cell receptors could reveal signatures of past pathogen exposure. To predict cytomegalovirus infection status, the study brought together high-throughput TCR immunosequencing, statistical association of individual TCRs with disease status, and machine learning. Donor age, sex, ethnicity and CMV serostatus were compiled alongside the repertoire data. Four or five DR-DQ haplotypes were handled as single units for association and clustering because linkage in the cohort was strong. Of the 398 genotyped donors, 65% to 90% fell in the genetic ancestry cluster associated with self-reported Caucasian donors. A later analysis re-analyzed previously published TCR beta repertoires from roughly 690 donors and added high-resolution HLA genotyping to study TCR occurrence patterns. The T cell repertoires of several hundred subjects were profiled by immunosequencing and related to cytomegalovirus serostatus. In an earlier analysis of more than 550 of the donors, high-throughput TCR beta sequencing was used to judge whether each TCR beta V gene segment behaved as functional or pseudogenic. Genome-wide SNP genotypes for about three fifths of the roughly 670 donors were used in a later genetic analysis, which treated that subset as a discovery cohort. Among a few hundred genotyped donors of the cohort, an average of approximately 240,000 unique TCR beta nucleotide sequences were sequenced per donor, about a sixth of them non-productive. Rather than using new phenotypic data, the later analysis identified candidate immune exposures from TCR beta sequences and from how often those sequences occurred across donors. Typing coverage differed by locus: A, B, C, DRB1 and DQB1 were typed in roughly 620-630 donors, DQA1 in 500 to 550, DPA1 in around 580, and DPB1 in roughly 470. HLA typing covered class I and class II loci at four-digit resolution. All discovery cohort repertoires had been generated using a single sequencing platform.

On this clone itself: Its specific antigen is unknown. Base qualities are not at hand, and no much larger clone is one base apart.

Receptor libraries were prepared by the immunoSEQ multiplex PCR assay. The multiplex PCR relied on a mix of 60 forward primers for TCR Vbeta segments and 13 reverse primers for TCR Jbeta segments. Amplification of the CDR3 region of rearranged TCR beta genes was performed with a multiplex PCR assay on genomic DNA. The Illumina HiSeq System was used to sequence the amplified TCR beta libraries as 87-base-pair reads. Under the source paper's analysis protocol: In a later analysis, some 80 million unique TCR beta chains were counted across the 500 to 700 repertoires, and roughly 11 million of these chains were shared by at least two donors. Raw reads were error-corrected and collapsed into unique sequences by a nearest-neighbor algorithm in which closely related sequences were merged to remove PCR and sequencing errors. V, D and J gene segments were assigned by aligning CDR3 sequences to IMGT reference sequences. For a sequence to be retained, a match of at least six nucleotides was required to both a V gene segment and a J gene segment. Rearrangements were called productive when the CDR3 lacked stop codons and stayed in frame with V and J; all others were non-productive. CDR3 was defined by IMGT convention, running from the second conserved V-encoded cysteine to the conserved J-encoded phenylalanine. Sequences without an unambiguous match to a single V gene segment were excluded from the earlier analysis of 450 to 650 of the donors. In an earlier analysis of some 590 of the donors, V segments were called functional above 56.7% productive rearrangements and were called segregating when the between-donor standard deviation exceeded 5%. A statistical classification framework was built to diagnose cytomegalovirus status from the catalog of TCR beta chain sequences. In a later analysis, TCR nucleotide sequences were compared against IMGT/GENE-DB human TR gene sequences so that V and J genes could be assigned. Using the TCRdist pipeline, a later analysis assigned CDR3 sequences along with most-parsimonious VDJ recombination scenarios. In a later analysis, each TCR beta chain was defined by its CDR3 amino acid sequence together with its V-gene family, and reads without a unique V-gene family were excluded. A later analysis removed roughly 590 highly shared, low-generation-probability nucleotide sequences to deal with suspected cross-contamination and a sequencing artifact. A later analysis calculated a clonal expansion index for each public chain from normalized within-repertoire ranks of inferred template counts. Generation probabilities in a later analysis came from a VDJ recombination model fitted to out-of-frame rearrangements, and those results were checked against IGoR. In a later analysis, hypergeometric tests were used to score TCR-TCR, TCR-HLA and TCR-CMV co-occurrence, with a repertoire-size bias correction applied to TCR pairs. A later analysis estimated false discovery rates by permuting HLA or CMV assignments 20 times. In a later analysis, co-occurring TCRs were grouped with DBSCAN, and TCRdist sequence similarity was added when clustering was performed within HLA-allele-positive subsets. Repertoires with fewer than 30,000 or more than 120,000 public chains were left out of co-occurrence clustering, as were about five repertoires with anomalous nucleotide sharing. The table was pulled from immuneACCESS by TCRdb, which kept in-frame rearrangements only. Such tables lose some clones; where checked, under half of the loss comes from unresolved V genes, and the rest has no known cause. Clonal size and the V and J genes are those of that table, whereas D and trimming came from the DNA. This sample comprises around 45,000 clones, under 75% of them detected only once. The top ten constitute 6.3% of the sample.

V ends up 1 base short and J 16 bases short, with an unmatched junction base count of 24. CDR1 MGHRA and CDR2 YSYEKL were looked up in the germline V gene. The CDR3 runs 18 residues from the cysteine to the phenylalanine. Only CDR3 DNA remains: 54 bases, in frame from the first base. What the authors observed across the whole study: Most TCR sequences were observed very rarely across donors, whereas some public TCRs were present in many individuals. In a later genetic analysis, fewer N-insertions in productive TCRs were reported among donors in an Asian-associated ancestry cluster than the 666-donor mean. The sequencing pipeline was judged likely to have produced a cluster of highly shared sequence variants as a technical artifact. A further reported finding was that TCR beta sequences accurately predicted the HLA-A and HLA-B alleles for most subjects in the first cohort. In a later analysis, HLA-associated TCR beta chains showed more clonal expansion and lower generation probabilities than non-associated chains that were equally common. A later analysis found that TCR association rates varied across HLA loci, with DRB1 alleles showing the most associated TCRs and HLA-C alleles the fewest. A few of the identified cytomegalovirus-associated TCR beta chains were confirmed in vitro to be specific for cytomegalovirus antigens. Because HLA typing was missing for some donors at each locus, association tests included only the typed subset. Roughly uniform sequencing depth across donors was assumed in presence/absence analyses, although this assumption may not hold. Linkage disequilibrium might explain the correlated functional status among segregating V segments, but an unknown experimental factor could not be ruled out. V-gene and J-gene trimming of TCR beta chains was associated with a missense DCLRE1C variant in a later genetic analysis, and the association was replicated in an independent cohort. The classifier was reported to diagnose cytomegalovirus status with high specificity and sensitivity in both the original and validation cohorts. Some IMGT-functional V segments, including TRBV6-2 and TRBV6-3, could not be told apart with the 87-base-pair reads, so those segments were excluded. Because counts were too low, 15 to 20 rarely observed V segments, including chromosome 9 orphons, were excluded from the earlier analysis of several hundred of the donors. The authors suggested that the approach could potentially be generalized to other disease states and immunological phenotypes. Assigning TCR associations to individual alleles was difficult when HLA alleles, especially DR and DQ, strongly co-occurred. Only TCR beta chains were sequenced in this cohort, and the absence of alpha or paired-chain data limited detectable features. The only immune exposure information available for the cohort was CMV serostatus. A total of 150 to 200 TCR beta chains were listed by the study as associated with cytomegalovirus. In a later analysis, most CMV-associated TCR beta chains were found to appear HLA-restricted, with HLA associations seemingly driven largely by CMV exposure. An earlier analysis of roughly 570 of the donors showed that most TCR beta V segments appeared in productive rearrangements either about 87% or about 30% of the time, which broadly matched IMGT annotations. Specific HLA alleles were associated with about 17,000 TCR beta sequences at a false discovery rate of 0.05 in a later analysis. Several of the top co-occurrence clusters appeared to be linked to parvovirus B19, influenza, CMV and Epstein-Barr virus, according to a later analysis.

In total, approximately 690 healthy bone marrow donors made up the cohort. Cohort members were all nominally healthy when sampled, although unrecorded immune exposures were likely present. The donor was CMV seronegative and was included in the group of a few hundred seronegative cohort members. A peripheral blood sample was provided by each donor, and peripheral blood mononuclear cells were used for TCR beta sequencing. Genomic DNA was extracted from the blood cell samples with the Qiagen DNeasy Blood Extraction Kit. The chain is encoded by TRBV4-1 joined to TRBJ2-1, and TRBD2 matches 8 of the central bases. The sample was PBMCs. The source is a man aged 25-45 years in good health and CMV-seronegative. The nucleotide sequence reads TGCGCCAGCAGCCAAGGGGTCTTGCGGACTAGCTCTTACAATGAGCTTTTCTTC. It translates as CASSQGVLRTSSYNELFF.